This T cell receptor beta chain is from a study of OX40 agonist ivuxolimab in advanced cancers. A note on the overall study: Ivuxolimab was a fully human IgG2 agonistic monoclonal antibody targeting the costimulatory receptor OX40 (CD134). A male proportion of roughly 85% and a mean age of around 60 years, ranging from roughly 20 to 80, were recorded for the dose-escalation cohort. The point of sequencing TCRbeta in the periphery was to test whether ivuxolimab changed TCR sequence diversity and drove clonal T-cell expansion. Partial responses occurred in three dose-escalation patients: two with cutaneous melanoma and one with hepatocellular carcinoma. Of the approximately 54 patients in dose escalation, around 20 had hepatocellular carcinoma, about 15 had melanoma, 9 had renal cell carcinoma and 9 had head and neck cancer. The paper describes the monotherapy dose-escalation part (N of about 52 patients) of the phase I trial of ivuxolimab. Prior anti-PD-1, anti-PD-L1 or anti-CTLA-4 therapy was permitted, and checkpoint inhibitors had been received by around 39% of dose-escalation patients. Intravenous ivuxolimab was administered to patients every 2 weeks at six dose levels: 0.01, 0.1, 0.3, 1.5, 3 and 10 mg/kg. What the work shows at the level of the full study, not this receptor alone: Clonal expansion of both CD4+ and CD8+ blood T cells was observed from baseline to week 6 at doses 0.1 to 3.0 mg/kg. The antigen specificity of the peripheral T cells that underwent clonal expansion was not determined. In the 0.1-3.0 mg/kg groups, partial responders had among the lowest normalized peripheral clonal expansion, particularly in CD8+ T cells. After ivuxolimab, expanded clones were on average more numerous among CD8+ T cells than among CD4+ T cells. Low levels of normalized T-cell clonal expansion were also seen in some patients who did not respond.

Genomic DNA was extracted from sorted cells for sequencing of the TCRbeta CDR3 region. The immunoSEQ Assay was used for sequencing of TCRbeta CDR3 regions. TCRdb holds this immuneACCESS table with in-frame rearrangements only. Some clones are missing; in checked studies, unresolved V genes explain under half, and the rest has no known cause. For this sample the table gives about 40,000 clones, of which more than 75% were detected only once. The top ten constitute around 13% of the sample. The germline V gene sets CDR1 to LGHNA and CDR2 to YNFKEQ. The junction shows trimming of 0 bases on V and 2 bases on J, and the gene matches do not reach 1 base of it. Counted from cysteine to phenylalanine, this CDR3 has 16 amino acids. Kept here is only the CDR3 DNA, which spans 48 bases and is read in frame from base 1. The trial excluded patients who had a history of autoimmune disease or were on systemic immunosuppression. Peripheral blood for TCR sequencing was collected from all dose cohorts at baseline, on cycle 4 day 1, and on cycle 7 day 1. Samples were obtained from an open-label, multicenter, first-in-human phase I dose-escalation trial of ivuxolimab. The trial enrolled adults with locally advanced or metastatic head and neck squamous cell, hepatocellular, melanoma or renal cell carcinoma. Before TCR sequencing, CD4+ and CD8+ T cells were separately sorted from peripheral blood.

Points on this clone: Its recognized antigen is unknown. The sample holds no much larger clone one base away, and base qualities are not on file.

The rearranged segments are TRBV4-2 and TRBJ2-1, with 10 central nucleotides matching TRBD2. The clonotype originates from an adult with an advanced solid tumor such as melanoma, head and neck, liver or kidney cancer. The sample in question was CD4+ or CD8+ T cells sorted from blood, obtained in a trial of the OX40 agonist ivuxolimab. The nucleotides are TGTGCCAGCAGCCAAGATGGGACTAGCGCCTACAATGAGCAGTTCTTC. Its protein product is CASSQDGTSAYNEQFF.